Listed here is a single TCR beta chain. The CDR3 ends on some other residue instead of the conserved phenylalanine or tryptophan, so this is likely a read error. DNA and RNA were both co-extracted from roughly 18-30 mg of bulk tissue that had not been sorted. Using a constant-region primer together with ProtoScript II reverse transcriptase, TCR beta cDNA was made from roughly 540 ng of total RNA. TCR beta libraries came from three nested multiplex PCR rounds using slightly modified ARM-PCR. Use of TRBV1-TRBV30 forward primers with a C-beta reverse primer characterized the first two PCR rounds, which lasted around 9 cycles each. TCRdb itself ran the multiplex PCR reads through MiXCR, one entry per CDR3 protein. This sample yields 84,000 or so distinct CDR3 sequences, of which 60% to 75% are seen a single time; approximately 19% belongs to the top ten. The data are from a study of tumor-infiltrating lymphocytes in primary liver carcinoma.

From germline, CDR1 is ENHRY and CDR2 SYGVKD. The V and J ends lost 5 bases and 6 bases respectively, with 7 bases between them. This CDR3 has 11 residues. The TCR comes from a man aged 35-49 years with primary liver carcinoma and hepatitis B virus infection. The V and J genes are TRBV10-3 and TRBJ2-5; tentatively, D is TRBD1 or TRBD2 (5 bases each). Sequencing was done on a sample of liver tumor tissue from sampling region 1. Subset of the sample: tumor region T1, superior pole. The DNA for the CDR3 is TGTGCCATCAGTTGGGGGAAGACCCAGTACTTG. Its protein is CAISWGKTQYL.